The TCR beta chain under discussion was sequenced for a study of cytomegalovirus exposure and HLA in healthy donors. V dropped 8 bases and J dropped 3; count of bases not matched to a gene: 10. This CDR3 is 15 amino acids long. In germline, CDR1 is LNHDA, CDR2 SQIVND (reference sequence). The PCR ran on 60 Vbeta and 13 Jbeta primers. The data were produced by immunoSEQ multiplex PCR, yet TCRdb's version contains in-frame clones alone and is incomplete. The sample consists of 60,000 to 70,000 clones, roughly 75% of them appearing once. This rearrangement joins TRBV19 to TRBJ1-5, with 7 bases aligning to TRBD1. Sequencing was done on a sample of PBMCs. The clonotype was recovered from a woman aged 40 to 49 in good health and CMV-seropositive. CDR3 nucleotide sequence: TGTGCCAGTTCCCAGGGGGGTGGGAACAATCAGCCCCAGCATTTT. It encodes CASSQGGGNNQPQHF.